This is a list of T cell receptor beta chains from one sample in a study of monozygotic twins with inflammatory bowel disease. TCRdb re-called the 5' RACE reads and shows each CDR3 protein once, DNA omitted. This listing includes 150,000 to 200,000 distinct CDR3 sequences. Sequenced input: blood. The receptor set was obtained from a human donor with ulcerative colitis or Crohn's disease, or a healthy co-twin of an affected twin (not recorded which). Both conserved end residues are part of each CDR3. The order of the fields is V gene, clone size, J gene, CDR3 protein. Clone size is stated in some rows and not others, as once, few, many or a class when expanded.

TRBV6-5,-,TRBJ1-1,CASSYRDGGEAFF
TRBV6-1,-,TRBJ1-5,CASSQRWRGDGNQPQHF
TRBV18,-,TRBJ2-3,CASSTTSGASTDTQYF
TRBV7-8,-,TRBJ1-1,CASSPKYRPRNTEAFF
TRBV7-2,-,TRBJ2-7,CASSLGPEEQYF
TRBV9,-,TRBJ2-7,CASSVGTGPEQYF
TRBV11-2,-,TRBJ2-2,CASSLVGESGRNPGELFF
TRBV28,-,TRBJ2-3,CASGDLGTQYF
TRBV12-3/TRBV12-4,-,TRBJ2-1,CASSGGRTSARDEQFF
TRBV20-1,-,TRBJ2-3,CSARFRGTDTQYF
TRBV3-1,-,TRBJ2-1,CASLKAGAPYNEQFF
TRBV5-1,-,TRBJ2-3,CASSPTGTESTDTQYF
TRBV5-1,-,TRBJ2-2,CASSLERASSGEPGGELFF
TRBV25-1,-,TRBJ1-2,CASSPSSGRANYGYTF
TRBV6-2/TRBV6-3,-,TRBJ2-1,CASAPGIGGPTIYNEQFF
TRBV20-1,-,TRBJ1-2,CSASAMGAVGGYTF
TRBV6-1,-,TRBJ1-2,CASRGVQGYGYTF
TRBV5-5,-,TRBJ2-7,CASSLILAYEQYF
TRBV20-1,medium-sized,TRBJ1-5,CSARAGSGHQPQHF
TRBV3-1,-,TRBJ2-3,CASSQPGGPGDTQYF
TRBV18,-,TRBJ2-7,CASSPRQGADEQYF
TRBV6-5,-,TRBJ1-1,CASSYRVGDLVEAFF
TRBV29-1,-,TRBJ1-1,CSVDRQRNTEAFF
TRBV2,-,TRBJ2-7,CASRQEGGYEQYF
TRBV12-3/TRBV12-4,-,TRBJ2-2,CASSLGAYGELFF
TRBV7-2,-,TRBJ1-3,CASSLNPPGSGNTIYF
TRBV5-1,-,TRBJ2-7,CASSLDPVSGREQYF
TRBV3-1,-,TRBJ2-3,CASKPLRSNLHTPDTQYF
TRBV28,-,TRBJ1-4,CASSLWGTRNEKLFF
TRBV29-1,-,TRBJ2-1,CSVEDPFSSGDYNEQFF
TRBV6-2/TRBV6-3,-,TRBJ2-1,CASSYWAGPADEQFF
TRBV5-4,-,TRBJ2-7,CASSVFPGAEEQYF
TRBV5-6,-,TRBJ2-1,CASSLGATAYNEQFF
TRBV19,-,TRBJ1-5,CASSSGKSNQPQHF
TRBV15,-,TRBJ1-1,CATSSLQGRTEAFF
TRBV6-5,-,TRBJ1-3,CASSYSPPGTALSGNTIYF
TRBV20-1,-,TRBJ1-1,CSASLGHQNTEAFF
TRBV7-2,-,TRBJ2-4,CASTPGQSIAKNIQYF
TRBV11-2,-,TRBJ1-1,CASSLVGTGVGNTEAFF
TRBV7-2,-,TRBJ1-1,CASSLGQGNVLNTEAFF
TRBV5-1,-,TRBJ2-5,CASSYQETQYF
TRBV5-1,-,TRBJ1-1,CASSFLSRQGNTEAFF
TRBV7-2,-,TRBJ2-4,CASSLDYRGENIQYF
TRBV15,-,TRBJ1-2,CATSRDGQEGYTF
TRBV7-2,-,TRBJ2-2,CASSLRGQGTGELFF